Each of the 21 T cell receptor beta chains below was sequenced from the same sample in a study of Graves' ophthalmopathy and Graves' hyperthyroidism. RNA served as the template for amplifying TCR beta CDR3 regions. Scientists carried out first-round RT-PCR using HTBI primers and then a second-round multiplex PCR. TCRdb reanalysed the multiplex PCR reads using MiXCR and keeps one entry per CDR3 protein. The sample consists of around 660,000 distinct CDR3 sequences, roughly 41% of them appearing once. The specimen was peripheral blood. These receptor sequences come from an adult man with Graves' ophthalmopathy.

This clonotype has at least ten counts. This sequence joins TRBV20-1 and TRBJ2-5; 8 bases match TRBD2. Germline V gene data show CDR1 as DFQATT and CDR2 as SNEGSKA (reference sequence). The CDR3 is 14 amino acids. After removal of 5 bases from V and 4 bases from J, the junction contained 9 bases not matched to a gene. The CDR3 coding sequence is TGCAGTGCTCGGCTCGGGAGGGCCTCAGAGACCCAGTACTTC. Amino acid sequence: CSARLGRASETQYF.

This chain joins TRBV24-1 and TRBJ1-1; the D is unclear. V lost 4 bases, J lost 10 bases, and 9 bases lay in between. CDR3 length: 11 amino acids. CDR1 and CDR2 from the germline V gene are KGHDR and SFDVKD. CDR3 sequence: CATSDRSRAFF. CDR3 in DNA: TGTGCCACCAGTGACAGGAGCAGAGCTTTCTTT.

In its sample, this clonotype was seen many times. The CDR3 sequence: CASRAGGQSPLHF. CDR3 nucleotide sequence: TGCGCCAGCAGGGCTGGTGGCCAGTCACCCCTCCACTTT. The chain couples TRBV10-2 to TRBJ1-6; D uncertain. Per the germline V gene, CDR1 is WSHSY and CDR2 is SAAADI. Trimming took 6 bases from V and 10 from J, leaving 13 bases between them. The CDR3 contains 13 residues.

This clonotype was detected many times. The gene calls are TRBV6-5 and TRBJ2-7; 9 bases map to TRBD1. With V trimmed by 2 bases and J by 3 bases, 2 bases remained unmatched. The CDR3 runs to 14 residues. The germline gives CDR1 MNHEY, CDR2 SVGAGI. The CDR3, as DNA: TGTGCCAGCAGTTACGCGGGACAGGGCTACGAGCAGTACTTC. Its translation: CASSYAGQGYEQYF.

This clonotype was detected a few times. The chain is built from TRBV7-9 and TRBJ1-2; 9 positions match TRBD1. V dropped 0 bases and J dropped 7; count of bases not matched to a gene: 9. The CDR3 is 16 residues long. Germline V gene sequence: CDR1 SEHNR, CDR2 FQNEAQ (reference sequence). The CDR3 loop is CASSLAQRGTGLGYTF. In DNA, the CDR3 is TGTGCCAGCAGCTTAGCGCAAAGGGGGACAGGGCTTGGCTACACCTTC.

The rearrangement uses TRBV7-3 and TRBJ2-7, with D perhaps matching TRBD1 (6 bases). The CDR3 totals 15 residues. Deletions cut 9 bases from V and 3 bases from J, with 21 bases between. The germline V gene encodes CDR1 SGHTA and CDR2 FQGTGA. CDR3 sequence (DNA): TGTGCCAGTAGTCTAGTCCAGGGGCCTGTCTACGAGCAGTACTTC. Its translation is CASSLVQGPVYEQYF.

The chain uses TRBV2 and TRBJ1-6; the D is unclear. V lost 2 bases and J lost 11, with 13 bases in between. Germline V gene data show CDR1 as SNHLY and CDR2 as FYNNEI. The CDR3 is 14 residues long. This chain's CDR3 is CASSEWADNPPLHF. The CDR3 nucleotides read TGTGCCAGCAGTGAATGGGCCGACAATCCACCCCTCCACTTT. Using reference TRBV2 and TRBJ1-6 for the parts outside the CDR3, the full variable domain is EPEVTQTPSHQVTQMGQEVILRCVPISNHLYFYWYRQILGQKVEFLVSFYNNEISEKSEIFDDQFSVERPDGSNFTLKIRSTKLEDSAMYFCASSEWADNPPLHFGNGTRLTVT.

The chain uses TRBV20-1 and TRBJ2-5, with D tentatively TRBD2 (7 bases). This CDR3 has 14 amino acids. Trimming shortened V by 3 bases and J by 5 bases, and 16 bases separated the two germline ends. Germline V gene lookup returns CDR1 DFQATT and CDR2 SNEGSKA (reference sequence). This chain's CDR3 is CSASQVGGHETQYF. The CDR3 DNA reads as TGCAGTGCTAGCCAAGTCGGGGGGCACGAGACCCAGTACTTC.

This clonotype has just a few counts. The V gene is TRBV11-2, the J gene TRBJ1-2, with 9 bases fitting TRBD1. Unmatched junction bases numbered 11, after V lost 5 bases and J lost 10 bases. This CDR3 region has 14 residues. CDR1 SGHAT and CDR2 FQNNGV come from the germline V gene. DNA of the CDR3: TGTGCCAGCAGCCCCAGGACAGGGGATGTCTACTACACCTTC. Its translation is CASSPRTGDVYYTF.

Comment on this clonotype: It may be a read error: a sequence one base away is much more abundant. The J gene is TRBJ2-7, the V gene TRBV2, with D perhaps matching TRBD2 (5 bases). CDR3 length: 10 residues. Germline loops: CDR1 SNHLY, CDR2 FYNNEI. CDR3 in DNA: TGTGACAGCCTAGCAAGCGAGCAGTACTTC. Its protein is CDSLASEQYF.

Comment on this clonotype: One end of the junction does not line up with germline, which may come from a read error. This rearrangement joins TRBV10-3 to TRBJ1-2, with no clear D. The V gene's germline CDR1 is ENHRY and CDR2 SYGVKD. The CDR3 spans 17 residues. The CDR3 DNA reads TGTGCCAGCAGTGAAGCCGGGCCCCCGATCGGTAACTATGGCTACACCTTC. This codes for CASSEAGPPIGNYGYTF.

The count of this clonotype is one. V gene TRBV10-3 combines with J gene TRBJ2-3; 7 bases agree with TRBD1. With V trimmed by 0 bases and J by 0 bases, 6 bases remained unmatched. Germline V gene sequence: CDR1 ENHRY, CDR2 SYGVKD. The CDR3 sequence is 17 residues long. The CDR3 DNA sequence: TGTGCCATCAGTGAGTCGACAGGGCCGTTGAGCACAGATACGCAGTATTTT. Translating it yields CAISESTGPLSTDTQYF.

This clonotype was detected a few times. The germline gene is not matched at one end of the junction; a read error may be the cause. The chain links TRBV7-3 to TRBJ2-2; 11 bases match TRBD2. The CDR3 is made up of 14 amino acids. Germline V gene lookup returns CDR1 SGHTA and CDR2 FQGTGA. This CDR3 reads CASSLLAGAGELFF. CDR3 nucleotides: TGCGCCAGCAGCCTACTAGCGGGAGCCGGGGAGCTGTTTTTT.

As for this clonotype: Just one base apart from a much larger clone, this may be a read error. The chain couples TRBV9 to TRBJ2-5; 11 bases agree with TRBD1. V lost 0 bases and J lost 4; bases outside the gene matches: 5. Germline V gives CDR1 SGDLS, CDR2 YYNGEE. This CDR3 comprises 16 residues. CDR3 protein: CASSVGSGTGGETQYF. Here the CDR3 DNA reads TGTGCCAGCAGCGTAGGATCTGGGACAGGGGGAGAGACCCAGTACTTC.

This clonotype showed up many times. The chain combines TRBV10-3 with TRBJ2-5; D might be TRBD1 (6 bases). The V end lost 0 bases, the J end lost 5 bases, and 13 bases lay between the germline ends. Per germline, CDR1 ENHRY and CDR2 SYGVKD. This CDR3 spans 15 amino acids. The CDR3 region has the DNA TGTGCCATCAGTGAGTCGACTCAGGGGCAGGAGACCCAGTACTTC. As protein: CAISESTQGQETQYF.

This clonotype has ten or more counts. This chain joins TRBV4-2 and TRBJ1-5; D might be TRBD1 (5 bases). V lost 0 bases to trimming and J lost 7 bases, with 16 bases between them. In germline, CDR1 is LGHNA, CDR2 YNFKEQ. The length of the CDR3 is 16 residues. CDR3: CASSQDLGQGGQPQHF. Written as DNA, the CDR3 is TGTGCCAGCAGCCAAGATCTAGGGCAGGGCGGCCAGCCCCAGCATTTT.

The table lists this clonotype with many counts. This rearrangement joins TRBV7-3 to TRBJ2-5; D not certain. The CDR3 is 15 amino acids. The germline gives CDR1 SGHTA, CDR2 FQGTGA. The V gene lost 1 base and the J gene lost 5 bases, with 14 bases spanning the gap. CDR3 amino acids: CASSLNVGSQETQYF. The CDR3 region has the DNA TGTGCCAGCAGCTTAAATGTCGGCTCCCAGGAGACCCAGTACTTC.

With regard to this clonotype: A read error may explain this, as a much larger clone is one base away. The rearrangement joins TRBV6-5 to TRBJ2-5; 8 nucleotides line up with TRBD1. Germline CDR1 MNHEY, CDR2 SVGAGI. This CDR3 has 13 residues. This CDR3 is CAISTWTGETQYF. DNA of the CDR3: TGTGCCATCAGTACCTGGACAGGGGAGACCCAGTACTTC.

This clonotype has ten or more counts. In DNA form, the CDR3 reads TGTGCCAGCAAGGACAGGGGAGATCAGCCCCAGCATTTT. This codes for CASKDRGDQPQHF. The V and J genes are TRBV12-3 or TRBV12-4 and TRBJ1-5, with 9 bases aligning to TRBD1. The V segment lost 7 bases and the J segment 5 bases; nucleotides outside the gene matches: 3. The CDR3 length is 13 residues.

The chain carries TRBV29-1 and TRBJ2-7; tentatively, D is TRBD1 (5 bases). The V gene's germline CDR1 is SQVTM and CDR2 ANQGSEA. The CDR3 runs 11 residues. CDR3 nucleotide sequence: TGCAGATCGTCAGGGCCTCGCGAGCAGTACTTC. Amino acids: CRSSGPREQYF.

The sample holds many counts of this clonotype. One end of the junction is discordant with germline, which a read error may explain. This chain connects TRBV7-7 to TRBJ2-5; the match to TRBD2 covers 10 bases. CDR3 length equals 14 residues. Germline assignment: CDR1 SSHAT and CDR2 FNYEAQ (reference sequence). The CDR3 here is CASSLAGGWETQYF. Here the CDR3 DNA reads TGTGCTAGCAGCTTAGCGGGGGGCTGGGAGACCCAGTACTTC.